This is a list of T cell receptor beta chains from one sample in a study of early T cells in non-severe SARS-CoV-2 infection. One entry per CDR3 protein, called by TCRdb with MiXCR from the 5' RACE reads. The top ten hold under 3% of the sample, which has around 84,000 distinct CDR3 sequences, 9.5% to 13% seen once. Material: whole blood. These receptor sequences come from an adult who was a healthcare worker with PCR-confirmed SARS-CoV-2 infection or an uninfected control (not recorded which). The CDR3 runs from the conserved cysteine through the conserved F or W. The D gene is left open where the match is weak. Expanded clones are given a class, and other clones once, few, many or no size at all.

j_call v_call clone_size d_call cdr3_nt cdr3_aa
TRBJ1-5 TRBV6-5 NA TRBD1 TGTGCGTCCGGGACAGGGGGCAATCAGCCCCAGCATTTT CASGTGGNQPQHF
TRBJ2-1 TRBV7-9 few TRBD2 TGTGCCAGCAGCCCGAAACTAGCGGGGGACGGGAATGAGCAGTTCTTC CASSPKLAGDGNEQFF
TRBJ1-1 TRBV5-1 NA TRBD1 TGCGCCAGCAGCTATTTACCGGGACAGCGAAACGAAGCTTTCTTT CASSYLPGQRNEAFF
TRBJ1-4 TRBV5-1 few NA TGCGCCAGCAGCTTCGGGACATCCGCTTCAAATGAAAAACTGTTTTTT CASSFGTSASNEKLFF
TRBJ1-1 TRBV6-1 few NA TGTGCCAGCAGTATCACTGAAGCTTTCTTT CASSITEAFF
TRBJ2-4 TRBV28 NA NA TGTGCCAGCAGTTGGGGACCCATGAAGGACATTCAGTACTTC CASSWGPMKDIQYF
TRBJ2-3 TRBV5-1 many NA TGCGCCAGCAGCAGACCGGGACGGAGCACAGATACGCAGTATTTT CASSRPGRSTDTQYF
TRBJ2-2 TRBV5-1 NA NA TGCGCCAGCAAGGAAGTAAACACCGGGGAGCTGTTTTTT CASKEVNTGELFF
TRBJ2-5 TRBV12-5 many TRBD2 TGTGCTAGTGGTCTCCCCCTAGCGGGAGTAGAGGAGACCCAGTACTTC CASGLPLAGVEETQYF
TRBJ2-3 TRBV29-1 many NA TGCAGCGTTCGCAACAGACCTAGCACAGATACGCAGTATTTT CSVRNRPSTDTQYF
TRBJ2-1 TRBV29-1 NA TRBD1 TGCAGCGTTGAGGGACAGGGGGCCGCCAATGAGCAGTTCTTC CSVEGQGAANEQFF
TRBJ1-1 TRBV29-1 many NA TGCAGCGCGTCGAAGGCGAACACTGAAGCTTTCTTT CSASKANTEAFF
TRBJ2-5 TRBV7-9 NA NA TGTGCCAGCAGCTCGAGACCCCGGGTTCCGGAGGGAGAGACCCAGTACTTC CASSSRPRVPEGETQYF
TRBJ2-2 TRBV12-3/TRBV12-4 many TRBD2 TGTGCCAGCAGTTTAGGGAGAACGGGGGGGCGAGGGGAGCTGTTTTTT CASSLGRTGGRGELFF